A single sample is the source of the 13 T cell receptor beta chains below, sequenced in a study of T cell repertoires in cytomegalovirus infection. For these receptors, no antigen is known. TCRdb re-called the reads with MiXCR, one entry per CDR3 protein. The sample records roughly 990,000 distinct CDR3 sequences, approximately 31% being singletons. Sample: cultured CD8+ T cells from PBMCs, taken from culture after CMV antigen stimulation. These TCRs come from a human donor in good health (CMV status not recorded). Some clones in this sample may be carry-over from other donors' samples.

This sequence joins TRBV20-1 and TRBJ2-7; no firm D call. CDR1 and CDR2 from the germline V gene are DFQATT and SNEGSKA (reference sequence). The CDR3 totals 13 residues. Trimming removed 1 base at V and 3 bases at J, with 10 bases between. In DNA form, the CDR3 reads TGCAGTGCTAGAGTAGTCGACGGCTACGAGCAGTACTTC. Translated, it gives CSARVVDGYEQYF.

With respect to this clonotype: Its ends do not fully match the called genes, so a read error is possible. This rearrangement joins TRBV11-1 to TRBJ2-2; TRBD2 aligns across 8 bases. Germline-derived CDR1 and CDR2 are SGHAT and FQDESV (reference sequence). The length of the CDR3 is 17 residues. The CDR3 DNA reads TGTGCCAGCAGCAGACCGGGACTAGAATGGGGCACCCGGGAGCTGTTTTTT. Protein product: CASSRPGLEWGTRELFF.

This clonotype has just a few counts. The rearrangement uses TRBV2 and TRBJ1-6; D is possibly TRBD1 (5 bases). CDR1 and CDR2 from the germline V gene are SNHLY and FYNNEI. The CDR3 is made up of 12 amino acids. Trimming shortened V by 7 bases and J by 7 bases, and 8 bases separated the two germline ends. CDR3 residues: CASTGGNSPLHF. CDR3 coding DNA: TGTGCCAGCACCGGGGGAAATTCACCCCTCCACTTT.

The V call is TRBV25-1, the J call TRBJ1-2; D remains ambiguous. CDR3 length: 14 residues. Germline V gene data show CDR1 as MGHDK and CDR2 as SYGVNS. V shed 1 base and J shed 4 bases, with 10 bases lying between them. The CDR3 DNA is TGTGCCAGCAGTGAATTGAGCTCAGGCTATGGCTACACCTTC. This translates into CASSELSSGYGYTF.

This clonotype was detected only a few times. V is TRBV12-3 or TRBV12-4 and J is TRBJ2-2, with TRBD1 matching 8 bases. With 5 bases clipped from V and 6 bases from J, the junction kept 5 bases outside the gene matches. The CDR3 sequence is 14 residues long. The CDR3 nucleotides read TGTGCCAGCAGTCCAGGGGGCTTTTCCGGGGAGCTGTTTTTT. Translation: CASSPGGFSGELFF.

This clonotype has a handful of counts. CDR3 sequence (DNA): TGCAGTGCTGCCCGGGGATCGGGTGGCTACACCTTC. Its translation is CSAARGSGGYTF. The V and J genes are TRBV20-1 and TRBJ1-2; D remains ambiguous. Germline CDR1 is DFQATT and CDR2 is SNEGSKA (reference sequence). This CDR3 is 12 amino acids long. V lost 5 bases to trimming and J lost 7 bases, with 14 bases between them.

The chain employs TRBV6-1 and TRBJ2-3; 8 bases are a match to TRBD2. CDR1 and CDR2 (germline): MNHNS, SASEGT. The V gene end was trimmed by 5 bases and the J gene end by 6 bases; junction bases not matched to a gene: 10. The length of the CDR3 is 15 residues. CDR3 bases: TGTGCCAGCAGTTATTCAGCGGGGGTGGCTGATACGCAGTATTTT. This codes for CASSYSAGVADTQYF.

V is TRBV15 and J is TRBJ1-2; TRBD1 matches 7 bases. CDR3 length: 15 residues. Germline V lookup: CDR1 LNHNV, CDR2 YYDKDF (reference sequence). J lost 1 base, V lost 0 bases, and 2 bases had no gene match. The CDR3 reads CATSREGTDNYGYTF. The DNA for the CDR3 is TGTGCCACCAGCAGAGAGGGGACAGATAACTATGGCTACACCTTC.

This clonotype was found a few times. CDR3 nucleotide sequence: TGTGCCAGCAGCCAAAGTCGGGGGACTAGCGGGGGGAGCCAAGAGACCCAGTACTTC. Its translation is CASSQSRGTSGGSQETQYF. The chain couples TRBV4-2 to TRBJ2-5; TRBD2 matches at 15 bases. Trimming removed 2 bases from V and 1 base from J; junction bases left unmatched: 8. The CDR3 covers 19 residues. Germline V CDR1 and CDR2: LGHNA, YNFKEQ.

The chain has TRBV7-2 and TRBJ2-1; TRBD2 matches at 11 bases. Germline V gene sequence: CDR1 SGHTA, CDR2 FQGNSA. V dropped 1 base and J dropped 0; count of bases not matched to a gene: 5. This CDR3 spans 18 amino acids. The CDR3 here is CASSLETSGAFSYNEQFF. For the CDR3, the DNA is TGTGCCAGCAGCTTAGAGACTAGCGGGGCTTTCTCCTACAATGAGCAGTTCTTC. Full variable domain (rest looked up from reference TRBV7-2 and TRBJ2-1): GAGVSQSPSNKVTEKGKDVELRCDPISGHTALYWYRQSLGQGLEFLIYFQGNSAPDKSGLPSDRFSAERTGGSVSTLTIQRTQQEDSAVYLCASSLETSGAFSYNEQFFGPGTRLTVL.

The chain joins TRBV2 to TRBJ2-1; 10 bases fit TRBD1. CDR1 and CDR2 from the germline V gene are SNHLY and FYNNEI. The CDR3 spans 16 residues. Germline trimming cut 8 bases from V and 2 bases from J; bases unmatched to any gene: 9. DNA of the CDR3: TGTGCCAGCGGGACAGGGGTTTACCTTGCCTACAATGAGCAGTTCTTC. Translation: CASGTGVYLAYNEQFF.

This clonotype was recorded at least ten times. The DNA for the CDR3 is TGTGCCATGAGCACAGATACGCAGTATTTT. Translated: CAMSTDTQYF. The rearrangement uses TRBV7-9 and TRBJ2-3, with no clear D. With 10 bases removed from V and 0 bases from J, the gap between germline ends came to 2 bases. CDR3 size: 10 residues. The germline V gene has CDR1 SEHNR and CDR2 FQNEAQ (reference sequence).

The rearrangement uses TRBV19 and TRBJ2-1, with TRBD1 as a possible D gene (6 bases). V was cut by 0 bases and J by 0 bases, with 9 bases left in between. The CDR3 totals 16 residues. The V gene's germline CDR1 is LNHDA and CDR2 SQIVND (reference sequence). The CDR3 DNA sequence: TGTGCCAGTAGTATAGATACAGGGAGCTCCTACAATGAGCAGTTCTTC. Amino acids: CASSIDTGSSYNEQFF.